Only one count was recorded for the clone carrying this T cell receptor beta chain. Its cognate antigen is unknown. Exclusions: uncontrolled infection, other autoimmune disease, pregnancy, lactation. The diagnoses drew upon clinical symptoms, serum thyroxine and TRAb, thyroid ultrasound and orbital computed tomography. The sample is drawn from a study of T cells in Graves' hyperthyroidism and ophthalmopathy. Study conclusions and caveats: The model made its ophthalmopathy prediction, and onset followed a median about 6.8 months later.

Germline CDR1 DFQATT, CDR2 SNEGSKA (reference sequence). The CDR3 runs 13 residues. The ends were cut back, 4 bases at V and 5 bases at J, with 14 bases in the middle. The CDR3 regions of TCR beta were amplified from RNA transcripts. HTBI primers were employed in a first-round RT-PCR of the TCR CDR3. TCRdb analysed the multiplex PCR reads with MiXCR anew, one entry per CDR3 protein. The profile shows 50,000 to 55,000 distinct CDR3 sequences, roughly 50% of them singletons. V is TRBV20-1 and J is TRBJ2-5, with D possibly TRBD2 on 7 matching bases. This receptor was taken from a woman aged 45 to 65 with Graves' ophthalmopathy. What was sequenced was blood. CDR3 nucleotide sequence: TGCAGTGCTATCGGAGGGGGGGGGGAGACCCAGTACTTC. It specifies CSAIGGGGETQYF.